This T cell receptor beta chain was recovered during a study of PD-L1 blockade in urothelial cancer. Across the whole study: Male sex and bladder-origin urothelial cancer were recorded for about nine tenths of the roughly 29 patients.

Sequenced by immunoSEQ multiplex PCR; TCRdb stores in-frame clones only, minus some. The sample includes about 52,000 clones, around 79% of them seen just once. Time point: pretreatment peripheral blood. Per-patient samples, pretreatment and on-treatment, numbered 1 to 8. The CDR3 contains 14 residues. V lost 0 bases, J lost 5 bases, and 8 bases lay in between. CDR1 and CDR2 from the germline V gene are SGHVS and FQNEAQ. The sequence was obtained from a man in his 70s with urothelial cancer. The specimen was PBMCs, collected around atezolizumab (anti-PD-L1) treatment. The chain joins TRBV7-8 to TRBJ1-5; the D is unclear. CDR3 DNA: TGTGCCAGCAGCTTAGCGGGCAACTATCAGCCCCAGCATTTT. Protein sequence: CASSLAGNYQPQHF. The variable domain in full, with the rest retrieved from reference TRBV7-8 and TRBJ1-5, is GAGVSQSPRYKVAKRGQDVALRCDPISGHVSLFWYQQALGQGPEFLTYFQNEAQLDKSGLPSDRFFAERPEGSVSTLKIQRTQQEDSAVYLCASSLAGNYQPQHFGDGTRLSIL.